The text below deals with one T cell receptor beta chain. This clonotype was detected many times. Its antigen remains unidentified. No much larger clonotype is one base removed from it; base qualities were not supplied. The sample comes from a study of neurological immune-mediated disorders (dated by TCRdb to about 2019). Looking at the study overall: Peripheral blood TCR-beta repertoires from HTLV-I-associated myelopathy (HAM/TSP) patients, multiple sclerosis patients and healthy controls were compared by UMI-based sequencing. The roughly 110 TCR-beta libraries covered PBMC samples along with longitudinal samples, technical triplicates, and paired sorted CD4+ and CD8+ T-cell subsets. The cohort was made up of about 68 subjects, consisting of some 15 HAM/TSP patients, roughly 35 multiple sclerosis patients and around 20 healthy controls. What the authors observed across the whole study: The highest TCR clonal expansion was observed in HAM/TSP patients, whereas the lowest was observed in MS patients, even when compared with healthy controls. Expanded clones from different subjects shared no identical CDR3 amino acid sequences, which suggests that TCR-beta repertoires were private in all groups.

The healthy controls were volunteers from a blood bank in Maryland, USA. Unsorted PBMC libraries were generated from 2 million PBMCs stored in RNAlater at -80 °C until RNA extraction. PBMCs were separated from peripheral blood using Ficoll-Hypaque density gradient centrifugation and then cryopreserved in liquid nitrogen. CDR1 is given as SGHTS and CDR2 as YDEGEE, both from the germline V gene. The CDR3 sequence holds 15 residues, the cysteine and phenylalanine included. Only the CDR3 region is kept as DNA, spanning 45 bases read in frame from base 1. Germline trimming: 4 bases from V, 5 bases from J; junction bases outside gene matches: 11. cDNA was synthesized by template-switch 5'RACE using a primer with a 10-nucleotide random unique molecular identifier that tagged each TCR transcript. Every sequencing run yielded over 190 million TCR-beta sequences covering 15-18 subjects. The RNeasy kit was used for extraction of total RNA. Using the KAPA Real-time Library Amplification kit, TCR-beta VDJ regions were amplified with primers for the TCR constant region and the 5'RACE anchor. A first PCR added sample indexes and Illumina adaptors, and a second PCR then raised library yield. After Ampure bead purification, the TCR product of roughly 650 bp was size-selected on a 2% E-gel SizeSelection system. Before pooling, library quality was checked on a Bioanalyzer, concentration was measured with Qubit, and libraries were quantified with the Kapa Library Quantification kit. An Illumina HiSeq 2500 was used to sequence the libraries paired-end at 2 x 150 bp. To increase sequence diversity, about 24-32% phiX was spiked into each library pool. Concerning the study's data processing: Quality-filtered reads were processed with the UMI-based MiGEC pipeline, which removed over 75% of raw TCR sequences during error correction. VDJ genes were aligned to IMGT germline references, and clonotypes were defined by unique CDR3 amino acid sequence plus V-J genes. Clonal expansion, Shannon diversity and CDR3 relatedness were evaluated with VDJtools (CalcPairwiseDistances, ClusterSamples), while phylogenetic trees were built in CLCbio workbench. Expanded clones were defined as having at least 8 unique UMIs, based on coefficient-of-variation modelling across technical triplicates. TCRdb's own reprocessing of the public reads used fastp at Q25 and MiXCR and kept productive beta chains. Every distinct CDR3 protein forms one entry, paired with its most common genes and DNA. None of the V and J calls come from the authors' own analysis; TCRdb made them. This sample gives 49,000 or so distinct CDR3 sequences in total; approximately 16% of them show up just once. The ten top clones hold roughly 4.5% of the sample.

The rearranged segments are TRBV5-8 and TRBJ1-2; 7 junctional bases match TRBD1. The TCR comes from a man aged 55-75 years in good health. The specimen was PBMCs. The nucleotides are TGTGCCAGCAGCCTGGAGGGGGGACAGCAGTATGGCTACACCTTC. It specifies CASSLEGGQQYGYTF.